This T cell receptor beta chain was found in a study of tumor and adjacent non-tumor tissue in lung cancer. About the study: Aged about 30 to 76 years, patients included 10 men and about 5 women with stage I to III disease.

RNA was extracted from bulk tissue without any cell sorting. The length of the CDR3 is 14 residues. Germline CDR1 is SGHAT and CDR2 is FQNNGV. TCRbeta libraries were built with three rounds of nested PCR, modified from ARM-PCR. In TCRdb, the multiplex PCR reads were re-called with MiXCR into one record per CDR3 protein. The table shows some 100,000 distinct CDR3 sequences, with roughly 73% occurring only once. For this clonotype: An end of the junction does not agree with germline; a read error may underlie this.

The receptor was derived from a woman aged 60-70 years with non-small cell lung cancer. Material: lung tumor tissue. The chain has TRBV11-2 and TRBJ1-6; unclear D gene. The CDR3 protein is CASNLETSNSLLHF. The CDR3 nucleotides are TGTGCCAGCAACTTAGAAACAAGTAATTCACTCCTCCACTTT.